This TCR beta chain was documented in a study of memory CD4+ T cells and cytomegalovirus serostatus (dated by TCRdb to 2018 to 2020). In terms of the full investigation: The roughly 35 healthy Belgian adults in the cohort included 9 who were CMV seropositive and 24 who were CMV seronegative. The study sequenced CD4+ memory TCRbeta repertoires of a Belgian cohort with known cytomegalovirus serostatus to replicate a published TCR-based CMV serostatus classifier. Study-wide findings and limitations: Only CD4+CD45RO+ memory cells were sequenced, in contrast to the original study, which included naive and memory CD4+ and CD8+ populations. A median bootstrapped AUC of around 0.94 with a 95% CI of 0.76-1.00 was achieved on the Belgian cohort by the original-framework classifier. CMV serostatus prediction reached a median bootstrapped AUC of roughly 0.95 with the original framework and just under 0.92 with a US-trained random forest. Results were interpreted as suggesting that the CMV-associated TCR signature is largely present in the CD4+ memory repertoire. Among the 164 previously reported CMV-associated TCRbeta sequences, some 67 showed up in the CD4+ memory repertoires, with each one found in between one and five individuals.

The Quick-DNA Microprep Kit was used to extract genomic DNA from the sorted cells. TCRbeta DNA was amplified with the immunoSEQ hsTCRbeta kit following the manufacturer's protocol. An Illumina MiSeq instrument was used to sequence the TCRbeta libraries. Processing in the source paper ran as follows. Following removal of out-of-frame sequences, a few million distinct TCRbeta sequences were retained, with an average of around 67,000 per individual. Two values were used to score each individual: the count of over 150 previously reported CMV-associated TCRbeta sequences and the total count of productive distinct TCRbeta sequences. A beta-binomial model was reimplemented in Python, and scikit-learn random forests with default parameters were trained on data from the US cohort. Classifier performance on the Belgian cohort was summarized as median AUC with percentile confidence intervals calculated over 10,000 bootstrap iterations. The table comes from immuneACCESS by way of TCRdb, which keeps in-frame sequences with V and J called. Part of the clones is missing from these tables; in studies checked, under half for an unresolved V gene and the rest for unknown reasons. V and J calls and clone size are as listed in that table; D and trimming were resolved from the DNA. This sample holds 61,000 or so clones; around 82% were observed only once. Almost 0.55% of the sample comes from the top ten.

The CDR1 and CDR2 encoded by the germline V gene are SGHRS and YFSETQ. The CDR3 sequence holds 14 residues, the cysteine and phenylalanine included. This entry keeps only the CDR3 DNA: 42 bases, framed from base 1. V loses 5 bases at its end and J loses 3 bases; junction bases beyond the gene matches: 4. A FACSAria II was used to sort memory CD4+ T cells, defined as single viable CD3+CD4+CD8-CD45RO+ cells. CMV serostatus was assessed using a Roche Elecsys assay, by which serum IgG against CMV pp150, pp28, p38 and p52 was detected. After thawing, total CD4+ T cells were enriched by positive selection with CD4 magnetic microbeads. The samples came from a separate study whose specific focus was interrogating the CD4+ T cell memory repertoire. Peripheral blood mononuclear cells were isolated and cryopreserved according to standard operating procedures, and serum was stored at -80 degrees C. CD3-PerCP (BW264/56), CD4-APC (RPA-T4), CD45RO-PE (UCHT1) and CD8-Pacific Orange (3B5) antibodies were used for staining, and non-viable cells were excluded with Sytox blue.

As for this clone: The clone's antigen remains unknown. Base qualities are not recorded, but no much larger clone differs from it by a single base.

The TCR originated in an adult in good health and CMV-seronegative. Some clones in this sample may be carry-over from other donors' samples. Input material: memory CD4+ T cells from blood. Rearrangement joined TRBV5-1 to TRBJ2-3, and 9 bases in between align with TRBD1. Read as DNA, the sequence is TGCGCCAGCAGAGGGACAGGGTGGACAGATACGCAGTATTTT. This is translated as CASRGTGWTDTQYF. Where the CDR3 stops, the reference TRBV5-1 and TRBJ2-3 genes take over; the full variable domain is KAGVTQTPRYLIKTRGQQVTLSCSPISGHRSVSWYQQTPGQGLQFLFEYFSETQRNKGNFPGRFSGRQFSNSRSEMNVSTLELGDSALYLCASRGTGWTDTQYFGPGTRLTVL.